The next 4 T cell receptor beta chains were all read from a single sample in a study of T cell repertoires in aging, cancer and after chemotherapy. The template was genomic DNA from peripheral blood, not RNA. Multiplex touch-down PCR with TRB-A/B primers amplified rearranged V-D-J TRB sequences. From the multiplex PCR reads, TCRdb called clonotypes with MiXCR, one entry per CDR3 protein. Here the sample spans a few thousand distinct CDR3 sequences, 30% to 45% being singletons. The specimen sequenced was blood. These receptors originate from a human donor with a solid tumor.

This clonotype was observed a handful of times. The chain joins TRBV20-1 to TRBJ2-7; weak D call: TRBD2 (5 bases). Germline V CDR1 and CDR2: DFQATT, SNEGSKA (reference sequence). Trimming took 1 base from V and 6 from J, leaving 16 bases between them. The length of the CDR3 is 14 residues. Here the CDR3 DNA reads TGCAGTGCTAGAGGGGAGACGGCGGACCCCGAGCAGTACTTC. Amino acid sequence: CSARGETADPEQYF.

This sequence joins TRBV11-1 and TRBJ1-2, with D hard to call. The CDR3 totals 13 residues. V gave up 4 bases and J gave up 3 bases, with 9 bases separating them. Germline CDR1 is SGHAT and CDR2 is FQDESV (reference sequence). Here the CDR3 reads CASSSDGYYGYTF. For the CDR3, the DNA is TGTGCCAGCAGCTCGGACGGCTACTATGGCTACACCTTC.

This chain links TRBV7-6 with TRBJ2-1, with 9 bases fitting TRBD2. Germline CDR1 reads SGHVS; CDR2 reads FNYEAQ. The CDR3 extends over 16 amino acids. The V segment lost 5 bases and the J segment 3 bases; nucleotides outside the gene matches: 8. CDR3 bases: TGTGCCAGCAGCGGCTTAGCGGGAGTCGGCTACAATGAGCAGTTCTTC. Protein sequence: CASSGLAGVGYNEQFF.

This clonotype was seen only a few times. This chain links TRBV5-1 with TRBJ1-5; D remains ambiguous. The germline V and J ends were trimmed by 0 bases and 0 bases, with 7 bases remaining between them. The CDR3 covers 15 residues. The germline V gene encodes CDR1 SGHRS and CDR2 YFSETQ. CDR3 amino acids: CASSLDSYSNQPQHF. CDR3 nucleotide sequence: TGCGCCAGCAGCTTGGACAGCTATAGCAATCAGCCCCAGCATTTT. Full variable domain (missing parts from reference TRBV5-1 and TRBJ1-5): KAGVTQTPRYLIKTRGQQVTLSCSPISGHRSVSWYQQTPGQGLQFLFEYFSETQRNKGNFPGRFSGRQFSNSRSEMNVSTLELGDSALYLCASSLDSYSNQPQHFGDGTRLSIL.